These 6 T cell receptor beta chains came from one sample sequenced in a study of T cells in women clearing cervical HPV infection. TCRdb keeps only in-frame clones here, not all; method: immunoSEQ multiplex PCR. The sample features around 33,000 clones, with 3.5% in its top ten. The material sequenced was blood buffy coat. All receptors derive from a woman aged 18 to 69 with a cervical HPV16 infection that either progressed to CIN3+ or cleared (not recorded which).

Of note for this clone: The observed sequence ends 3 residues before the CDR3 terminus, with the missing tail filled in from the germline J gene. This sequence joins TRBV7-2 and TRBJ1-1, with 9 bases matching TRBD1. V gave up 4 bases and J gave up 5 bases; unmatched junction bases: 2. Germline lookup yields CDR1 SGHTA and CDR2 FQGNSA. This CDR3 is built from 13 residues. The sequenced CDR3 bases are TGTGCCAGCAGCTGGACAGGGGAGACTGAA. It codes for CASSWTGETE. The entire CDR3 is CASSWTGETEAFF.

In regard to this clone: The read ends 3 residues shy of where the CDR3 ends; the end is completed using the germline J gene. This chain links TRBV19 with TRBJ1-5, with 8 nucleotides matching TRBD1. After removal of 5 bases from V and 0 bases from J, the junction contained 9 bases not matched to a gene. The CDR3 contains 17 residues. Germline lookup yields CDR1 LNHDA and CDR2 SQIVND (reference sequence). The CDR3 bases that were read are TGTGCCAGTAGTGGACAGGGAAGAACCTATAGCAATCAGCCC. Translated, it gives CASSGQGRTYSNQP. The full CDR3 reads CASSGQGRTYSNQPQHF.

The covered CDR3 bases are TGTGCCAGCAGTTATGGGGGGTCCTCCTACGAC. Protein product: CASSYGGSSYD. The entire CDR3 reads CASSYGGSSYDYTF. The rearrangement joins TRBV6-2 or TRBV6-3 to TRBJ1-2, with a tentative D call TRBD1 (5 bases). The sequence runs out 3 residues before the end of the CDR3; the remainder is reconstructed from the germline J gene. This CDR3 region has 14 residues. The germline CDR1 and CDR2 sequences are MNHEY and SVGEGT.

As regards this clone: The read is 3 residues too short to cover the CDR3 end, so that end is filled in from the germline J gene. V is TRBV7-2 and J is TRBJ1-2; no definite D call. CDR3 size: 14 residues. Germline V gene sequence: CDR1 SGHTA, CDR2 FQGNSA. CDR3 DNA (partial): TGTGCCAGCAGCTCTAGAGTCCCACCCAACATC. It is translated as CASSSRVPPNI. The CDR3 as a whole reads CASSSRVPPNIYTF.

As concerns this clone: The missing CDR3 end, 3 residues past where the read stops, is filled in from the germline J gene. The chain links TRBV30 to TRBJ2-3; TRBD2 aligns across 13 bases. The CDR3 totals 15 residues. The V gene's germline CDR1 is GTSNPN and CDR2 SVGIG (reference sequence). Incomplete CDR3 DNA: TGTGCCTGGAGTCGGACTAGCGGGAGACTAGAGACG. The encoded protein is CAWSRTSGRLET. The complete CDR3 protein is CAWSRTSGRLETQYF. Complete variable domain (other parts from reference TRBV30 and TRBJ2-3): SQTIHQWPATLVQPVGSPLSLECTVEGTSNPNLYWYRQAAGRGLQLLFYSVGIGQISSEVPQNLSASRPQDRQFILSSKKLLLSDSGFYLCAWSRTSGRLETQYFGPGTRLTVL.

For this clone: The read ends 3 residues before the CDR3 terminus; that terminus is restored from the germline J gene. The chain employs TRBV2 and TRBJ1-1; TRBD1 matches 12 bases. The germline CDR1 and CDR2 sequences are SNHLY and FYNNEI. The junction had 12 bases not matched to a gene; V was cut back by 6 bases and J by 4 bases. The CDR3 runs to 17 residues. Incomplete CDR3 DNA: TGTGCCAGCAGCGAGGGACAGGGGGCAGGTTTGGGCACTGAA. Translation gives CASSEGQGAGLGTE. The whole CDR3 sequence reads CASSEGQGAGLGTEAFF. Filled out from reference TRBV2 and TRBJ1-1, the complete variable domain reads EPEVTQTPSHQVTQMGQEVILRCVPISNHLYFYWYRQILGQKVEFLVSFYNNEISEKSEIFDDQFSVERPDGSNFTLKIRSTKLEDSAMYFCASSEGQGAGLGTEAFFGQGTRLTVV.